The text below deals with one T cell receptor (beta chain). Patients from Seattle were sampled longitudinally, starting during active infection. Authors' methods: From reference gene primer amplification, estimates of nucleated cell counts were derived. Profiled with immunoSEQ multiplex PCR; TCRdb holds only in-frame clones, not every one. From that table come the V and J calls and clone size; the DNA was used to work out D and trimming. The sample consists of 200,000 to 300,000 clones, 65% to 90% of them appearing once. This specimen belongs to a study of blood T cell repertoires in COVID-19. V was pared by 2 bases and J by 1 base, with 5 bases of the junction left unmatched. The CDR3 length is 15 residues. Germline V CDR1 and CDR2: LGHDT, YNNKEL (reference sequence).

Material for sequencing was peripheral blood. This chain joins TRBV3-1 (or the pseudogene TRBV3-2) and TRBJ2-7; 7 bases are shared with TRBD1. This TCR was sampled from a man aged 45-65 years with COVID-19, enrolled during active disease. The DNA for the CDR3 is TGTGCCAGCAGCCAAAGACAGGGTCCGTCCTACGAGCAGTACTTC. Encoded protein: CASSQRQGPSYEQYF.